This T cell receptor beta chain came from a study of vaccination effects on CD4 cells after COVID-19. Whole-study context: The study sampled two convalescent patients 16 days and one week before vaccination.

In the case of this clone: Its antigen is currently unknown.

Assay: immunoSEQ multiplex PCR; the TCRdb copy retains only in-frame clones and omits some. The repertoire holds about 45,000 clones, with roughly four fifths as singletons. The ViraFEST assay expanded antigen-specific CD4+ T cells with viral peptide pools before sequencing. CD4+ T cells were isolated after 10 days of culture. From March to December 2020, the person had a SARS-CoV-2 infection that was confirmed by PCR. Wells of around 2.2 million PBMC each were grown with about 9.8 IU/ml IL-2 and approximately 9.6 ug/ml peptides. IL-2 medium took the place of half the medium on both days 3 and 7. This receptor was identified in a human donor who had a prior SARS-CoV-2 infection. Sequencing was performed on CD4+ T cells from PBMCs cultured with a peptide pool, taken before COVID-19 vaccination.

The CDR3 loop reads CASRPTSGGTSEQYF. In DNA form, the CDR3 reads TGTGCCAGCAGACCGACTAGCGGGGGGACCAGCGAGCAGTACTTC. The J gene is TRBJ2-7, the V gene TRBV6-5; 13 bases are a match to TRBD2. V lost 6 bases, J lost 6 bases, and 8 bases stayed unmatched. The CDR3 runs 15 residues. The germline V gene encodes CDR1 MNHEY and CDR2 SVGAGI.